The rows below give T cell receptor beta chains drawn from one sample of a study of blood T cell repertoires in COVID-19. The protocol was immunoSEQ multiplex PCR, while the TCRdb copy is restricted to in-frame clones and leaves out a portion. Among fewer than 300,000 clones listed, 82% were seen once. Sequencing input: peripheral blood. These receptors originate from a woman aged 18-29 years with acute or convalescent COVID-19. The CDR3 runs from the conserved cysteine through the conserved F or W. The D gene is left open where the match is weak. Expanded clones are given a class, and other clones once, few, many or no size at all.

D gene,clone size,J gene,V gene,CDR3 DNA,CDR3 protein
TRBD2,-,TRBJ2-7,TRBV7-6,TGTGCCAGCAGCTTAGCTGCGCTAGCGGGAGTATACGAGCAGTACTTC,CASSLAALAGVYEQYF
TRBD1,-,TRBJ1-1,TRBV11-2,TGTGCCAGCAGCTTATCAGGGGGCGGTGAAGCTTTCTTT,CASSLSGGGEAFF
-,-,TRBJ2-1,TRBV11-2,TGTGCCAGCAGCTTAGGACTTGACAATGAGCAGTTCTTC,CASSLGLDNEQFF
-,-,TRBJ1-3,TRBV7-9,TGTGCCAGCAGCCAACAGACCTCTGGAAACACCATATATTTT,CASSQQTSGNTIYF
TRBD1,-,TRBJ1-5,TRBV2,TGTGCCAGCCGGGACAGGGGTTACAATCAGCCCCAGCATTTT,CASRDRGYNQPQHF
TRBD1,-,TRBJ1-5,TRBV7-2,TGTGCCAGCAGCTTAGTGGACAGGGAGGGCAATCAGCCCCAGCATTTT,CASSLVDREGNQPQHF
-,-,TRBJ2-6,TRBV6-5,TGTGCCAGCAGTAGAGGGTCTCCTGGGGCCAACGTCCTGACTTTC,CASSRGSPGANVLTF
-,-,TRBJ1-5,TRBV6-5,TGTGCCAGCAGTTCCGGACTTCAGCCCCAGCATTTT,CASSSGLQPQHF
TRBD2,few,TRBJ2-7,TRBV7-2,TGTGCCAGCAGCTTGACTAGCGGGAGCTACGAGCAGTACTTC,CASSLTSGSYEQYF
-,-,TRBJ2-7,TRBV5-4,TGTGCCAGCAGCTTTACCGGGAATTCCTACGAGCAGTACTTC,CASSFTGNSYEQYF
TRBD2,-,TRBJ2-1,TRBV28,TGTGCCAGCATGGTGGCGGGAGGGCCGGGTGATGAGCAGTTCTTC,CASMVAGGPGDEQFF
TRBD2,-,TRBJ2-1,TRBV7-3,TGTGCCAGCAGCTTAGGCGGGAGTTTTTACAATGAGCAGTTCTTC,CASSLGGSFYNEQFF
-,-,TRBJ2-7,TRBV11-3,TGTGCCAGCAGCCAGGGGGGACGCTACGAGCAGTACTTC,CASSQGGRYEQYF
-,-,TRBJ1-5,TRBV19,TGTGCCAGTAGTATGGTGGCAGAACCTAATCAGCCCCAGCATTTT,CASSMVAEPNQPQHF
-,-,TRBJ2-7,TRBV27,TGTGCCAGCAGTTTCGTGGGAGCCTACGAGCAGTACTTC,CASSFVGAYEQYF
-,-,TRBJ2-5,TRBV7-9,TGTGCCAGCAGCCGGTCAGGGGGAGGCGAGACCCAGTACTTC,CASSRSGGGETQYF
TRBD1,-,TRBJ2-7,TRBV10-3,TGTGCCATCAGTGAAGCCAGGGGGTACTACGAGCAGTACTTC,CAISEARGYYEQYF
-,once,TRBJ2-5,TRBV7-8,TGTGCCAGCAGCTTAGCCAAGACCCAGTACTTC,CASSLAKTQYF
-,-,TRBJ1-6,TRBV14,TGTGCCAGCAGCCAAGTAAGGGGTGGATCACCCCTCCACTTT,CASSQVRGGSPLHF
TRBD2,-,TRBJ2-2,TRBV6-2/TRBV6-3,TGTGCCAGCAGTTACTGGGGACTAACCGGGGAGCTGTTTTTT,CASSYWGLTGELFF
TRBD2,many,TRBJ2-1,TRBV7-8,TGTGCCAGCAGCTGGGGAGGGGACGCCAATGAGCAGTTCTTC,CASSWGGDANEQFF
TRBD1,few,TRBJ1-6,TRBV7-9,TGTGCCAGCAGCTTACTCCCGGGACAGGGGGCCGATACGGGTTCACCCCTCCACTTT,CASSLLPGQGADTGSPLHF
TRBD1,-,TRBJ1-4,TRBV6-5,TGTGCCAGCAGTTCATCTTGGGGGACAGGGGATGAAAAACTGTTTTTT,CASSSSWGTGDEKLFF
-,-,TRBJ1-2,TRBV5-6,TGTGCCAGCAGCTTTAACAGGCTTTATGGCTACACCTTC,CASSFNRLYGYTF
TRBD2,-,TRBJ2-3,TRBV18,TGTGCCAGCTCACCACCACCGGGACTAGCACCCCGGGCAGATACGCAGTATTTT,CASSPPPGLAPRADTQYF
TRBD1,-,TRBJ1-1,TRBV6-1,TGTGCCAGCAGTGAATTATATCCTAAACCGGGACAGACGAACACTGAAGCTTTCTTT,CASSELYPKPGQTNTEAFF
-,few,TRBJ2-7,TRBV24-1,TGTGCCACCAGTGATTTTGGCACAGGGTGGGAGCAGTACTTC,CATSDFGTGWEQYF
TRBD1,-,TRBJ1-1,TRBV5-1,TGCGCCAGCAGCGGACGTCCAGGGGGGCCCACTGAAGCTTTCTTT,CASSGRPGGPTEAFF
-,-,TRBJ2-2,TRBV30,TGTGCCTGGAGTAAGGGGCAAACCGGGGAGCTGTTTTTT,CAWSKGQTGELFF
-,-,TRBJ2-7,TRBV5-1,TGCGCCAGCAGCTTCTCAAAACAGGGCCTAATAACCTACGAGCAGTACTTC,CASSFSKQGLITYEQYF
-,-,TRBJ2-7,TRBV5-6,TGTGCCAGCAGCTCGATAGACAGGTTGAGCTCCTACGAGCAGTACTTC,CASSSIDRLSSYEQYF
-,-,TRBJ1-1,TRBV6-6,TGTGCCAGCAGTTACGTCCAGAACACTGAAGCTTTCTTT,CASSYVQNTEAFF